The entry that follows covers one T cell receptor beta chain sequence. The sample belongs to a study of cytomegalovirus exposure and HLA in healthy donors. V lost 0 bases, J lost 4 bases, and 4 bases stayed unmatched. Germline CDR1 and CDR2: SGHAT and FQNNGV. CDR3 length equals 15 residues. In the PCR, 60 Vbeta and 13 Jbeta primers were used. TCRdb's table, derived via immunoSEQ multiplex PCR, lists solely in-frame clones and lacks some. The sample holds 100,000 to 150,000 clones, over 80% seen once. This sequence joins TRBV11-2 and TRBJ2-5; 8 nucleotides agree with TRBD1. The TCR comes from a man younger than 35 in good health and CMV-seropositive. The material sequenced was PBMCs. The CDR3 region is CASSLDPRGRETQYF. CDR3 sequence (DNA): TGTGCCAGCAGCTTAGATCCCAGGGGGCGAGAGACCCAGTACTTC.